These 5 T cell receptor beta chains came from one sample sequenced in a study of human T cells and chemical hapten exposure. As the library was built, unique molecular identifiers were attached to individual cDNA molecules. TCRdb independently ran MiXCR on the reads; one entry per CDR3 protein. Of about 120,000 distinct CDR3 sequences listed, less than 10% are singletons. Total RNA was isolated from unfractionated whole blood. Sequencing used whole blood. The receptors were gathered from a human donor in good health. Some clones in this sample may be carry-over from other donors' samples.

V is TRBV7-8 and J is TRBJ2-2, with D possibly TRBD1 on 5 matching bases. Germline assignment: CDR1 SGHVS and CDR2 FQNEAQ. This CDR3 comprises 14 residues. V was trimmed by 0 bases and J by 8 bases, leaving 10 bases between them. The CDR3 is CASSLAAGNGELFF. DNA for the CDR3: TGTGCCAGCAGCTTAGCCGCAGGGAATGGGGAGCTGTTTTTT. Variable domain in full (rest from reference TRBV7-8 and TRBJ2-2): GAGVSQSPRYKVAKRGQDVALRCDPISGHVSLFWYQQALGQGPEFLTYFQNEAQLDKSGLPSDRFFAERPEGSVSTLKIQRTQQEDSAVYLCASSLAAGNGELFFGEGSRLTVL.

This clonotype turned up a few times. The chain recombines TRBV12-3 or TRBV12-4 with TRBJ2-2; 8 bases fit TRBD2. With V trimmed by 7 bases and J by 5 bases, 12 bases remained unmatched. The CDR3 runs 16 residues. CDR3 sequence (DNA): TGTGCCAGCATTGGTAGCGGGAAGCGCCGAACCGGGGAGCTGTTTTTT. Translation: CASIGSGKRRTGELFF.

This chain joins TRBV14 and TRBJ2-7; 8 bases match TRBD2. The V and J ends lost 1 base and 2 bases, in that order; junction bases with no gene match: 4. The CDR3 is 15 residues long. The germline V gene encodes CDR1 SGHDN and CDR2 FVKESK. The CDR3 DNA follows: TGTGCCAGCAGCCAAGTCCCGGGAGGGGCCTACGAGCAGTACTTC. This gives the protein CASSQVPGGAYEQYF.

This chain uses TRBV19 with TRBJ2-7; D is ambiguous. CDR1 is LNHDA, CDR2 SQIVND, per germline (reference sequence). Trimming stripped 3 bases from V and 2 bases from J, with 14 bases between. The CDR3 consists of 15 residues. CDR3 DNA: TGTGCCAGTAGTATGGGCAAACTCCCAGCCTACGAGCAGTACTTC. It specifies CASSMGKLPAYEQYF.

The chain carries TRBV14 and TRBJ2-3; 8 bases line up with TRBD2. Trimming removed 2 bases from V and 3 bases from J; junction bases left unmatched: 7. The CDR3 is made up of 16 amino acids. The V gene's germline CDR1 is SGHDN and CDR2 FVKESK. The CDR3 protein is CASSQRAGVITDTQYF. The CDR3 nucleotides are TGTGCCAGCAGCCAACGAGCGGGGGTGATAACAGATACGCAGTATTTT. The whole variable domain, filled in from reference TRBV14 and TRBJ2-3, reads EAGVTQFPSHSVIEKGQTVTLRCDPISGHDNLYWYRRVMGKEIKFLLHFVKESKQDESGMPNNRFLAERTGGTYSTLKVQPAELEDSGVYFCASSQRAGVITDTQYFGPGTRLTVL.